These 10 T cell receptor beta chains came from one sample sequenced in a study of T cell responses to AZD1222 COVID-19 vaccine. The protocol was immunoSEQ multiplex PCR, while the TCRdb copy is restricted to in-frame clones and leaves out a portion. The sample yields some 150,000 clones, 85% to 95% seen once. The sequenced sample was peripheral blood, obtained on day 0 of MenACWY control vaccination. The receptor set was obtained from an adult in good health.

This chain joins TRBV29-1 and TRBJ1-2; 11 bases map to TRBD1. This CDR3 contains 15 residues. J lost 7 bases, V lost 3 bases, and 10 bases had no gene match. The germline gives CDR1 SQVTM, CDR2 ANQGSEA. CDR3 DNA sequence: TGCAGCGTTGAGGACCCCGGGACAGGGGGGTCTGGCTACACCTTC. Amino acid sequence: CSVEDPGTGGSGYTF.

The CDR3 region is CASSSGTSVDEQYF. The CDR3 DNA reads TGTGCCAGCAGCTCCGGGACTAGCGTCGACGAGCAGTACTTC. The V call is TRBV5-5, the J call TRBJ2-7, with TRBD2 matching over 10 bases. The CDR3 sequence is 14 residues long. Trimming at V came to 3 bases and at J to 5 bases, leaving 5 bases not matched to a gene. Germline lookup yields CDR1 SGHKS and CDR2 YYEKEE (reference sequence).

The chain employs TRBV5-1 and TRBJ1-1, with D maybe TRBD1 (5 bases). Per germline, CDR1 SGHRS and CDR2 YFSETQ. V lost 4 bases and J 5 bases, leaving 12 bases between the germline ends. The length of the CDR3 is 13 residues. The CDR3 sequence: CASSTSGGTEAFF. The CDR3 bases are TGCGCCAGCAGCACGAGTGGGGGGACTGAAGCTTTCTTT.

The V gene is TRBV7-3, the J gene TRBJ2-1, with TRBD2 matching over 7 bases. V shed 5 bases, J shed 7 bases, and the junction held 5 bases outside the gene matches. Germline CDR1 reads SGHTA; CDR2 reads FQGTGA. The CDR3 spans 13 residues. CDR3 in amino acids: CASSLGGFNEQFF. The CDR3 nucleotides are TGTGCCAGCAGCCTGGGGGGGTTTAATGAGCAGTTCTTC.

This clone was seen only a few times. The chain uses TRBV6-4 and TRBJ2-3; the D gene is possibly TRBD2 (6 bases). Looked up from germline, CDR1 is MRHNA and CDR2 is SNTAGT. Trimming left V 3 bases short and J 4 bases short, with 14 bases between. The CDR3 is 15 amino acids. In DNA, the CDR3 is TGTGCCAGCAGTGAAGTGGCGGGAAGCGCAGATACGCAGTATTTT. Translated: CASSEVAGSADTQYF.

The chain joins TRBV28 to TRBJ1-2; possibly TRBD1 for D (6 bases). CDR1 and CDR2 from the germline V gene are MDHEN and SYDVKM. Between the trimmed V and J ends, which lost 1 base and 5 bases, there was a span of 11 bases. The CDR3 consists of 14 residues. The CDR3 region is CASSLLYRAYGYTF. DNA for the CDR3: TGTGCCAGCAGTTTATTATACAGGGCGTATGGCTACACCTTC.

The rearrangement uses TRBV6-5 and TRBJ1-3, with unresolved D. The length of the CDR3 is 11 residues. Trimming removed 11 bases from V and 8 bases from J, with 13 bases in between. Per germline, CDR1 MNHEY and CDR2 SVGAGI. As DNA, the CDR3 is TGTGCCTCGGGCAGTGGGGACACCATATATTTT. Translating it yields CASGSGDTIYF.

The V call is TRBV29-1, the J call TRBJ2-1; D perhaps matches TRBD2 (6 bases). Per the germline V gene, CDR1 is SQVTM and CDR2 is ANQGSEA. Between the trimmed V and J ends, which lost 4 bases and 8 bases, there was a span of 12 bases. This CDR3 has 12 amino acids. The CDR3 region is CSVAGGVDEQFF. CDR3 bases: TGCAGCGTTGCTGGCGGGGTGGATGAGCAGTTCTTC.

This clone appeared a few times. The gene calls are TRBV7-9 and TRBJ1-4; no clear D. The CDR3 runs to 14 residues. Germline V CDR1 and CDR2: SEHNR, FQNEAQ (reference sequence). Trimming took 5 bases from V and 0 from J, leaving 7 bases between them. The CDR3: CASSQTATNEKLFF. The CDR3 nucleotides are TGTGCCAGCAGCCAGACCGCAACTAATGAAAAACTGTTTTTT.

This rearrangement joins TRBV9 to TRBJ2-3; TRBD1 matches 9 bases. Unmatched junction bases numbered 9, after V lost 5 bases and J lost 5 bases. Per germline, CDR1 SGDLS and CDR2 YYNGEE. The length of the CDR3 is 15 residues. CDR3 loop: CASSPGTGLLDTQYF. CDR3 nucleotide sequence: TGTGCCAGCAGTCCCGGGACAGGGTTATTAGATACGCAGTATTTT.